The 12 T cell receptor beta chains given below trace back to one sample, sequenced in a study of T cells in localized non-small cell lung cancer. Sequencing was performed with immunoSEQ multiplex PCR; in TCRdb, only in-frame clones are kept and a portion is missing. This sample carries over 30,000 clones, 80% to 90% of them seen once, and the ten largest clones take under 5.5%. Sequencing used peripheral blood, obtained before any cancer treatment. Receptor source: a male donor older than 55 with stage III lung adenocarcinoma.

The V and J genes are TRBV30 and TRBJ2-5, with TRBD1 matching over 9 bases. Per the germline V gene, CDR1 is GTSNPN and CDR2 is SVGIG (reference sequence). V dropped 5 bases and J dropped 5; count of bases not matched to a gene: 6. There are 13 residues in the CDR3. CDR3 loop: CAWGGDRVETQYF. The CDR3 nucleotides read TGTGCCTGGGGGGGGGACAGGGTGGAGACCCAGTACTTC.

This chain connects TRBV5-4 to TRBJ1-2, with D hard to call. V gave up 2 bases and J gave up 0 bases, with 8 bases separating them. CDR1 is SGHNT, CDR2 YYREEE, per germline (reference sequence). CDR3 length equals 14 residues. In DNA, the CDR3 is TGTGCCAGCAGCTTCGACACCGCTAACTATGGCTACACCTTC. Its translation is CASSFDTANYGYTF.

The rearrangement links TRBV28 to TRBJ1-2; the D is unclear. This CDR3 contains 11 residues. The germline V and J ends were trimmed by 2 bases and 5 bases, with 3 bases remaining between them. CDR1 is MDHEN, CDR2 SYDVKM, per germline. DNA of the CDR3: TGTGCCAGCAGTTTAAAGTATGGCTACACCTTC. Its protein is CASSLKYGYTF.

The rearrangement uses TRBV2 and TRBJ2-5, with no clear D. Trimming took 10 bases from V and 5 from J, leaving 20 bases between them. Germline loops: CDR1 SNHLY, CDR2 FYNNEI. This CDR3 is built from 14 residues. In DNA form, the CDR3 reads TGTGCCATCAGGCAAGGGAATCCCTGGGAGACCCAGTACTTC. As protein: CAIRQGNPWETQYF.

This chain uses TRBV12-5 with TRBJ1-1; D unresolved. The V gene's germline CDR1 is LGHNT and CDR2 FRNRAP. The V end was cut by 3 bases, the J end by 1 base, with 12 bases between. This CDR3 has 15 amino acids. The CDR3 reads CASGLYPVGNTEAFF. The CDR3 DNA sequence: TGTGCTAGTGGTTTATATCCCGTTGGGAACACTGAAGCTTTCTTT.

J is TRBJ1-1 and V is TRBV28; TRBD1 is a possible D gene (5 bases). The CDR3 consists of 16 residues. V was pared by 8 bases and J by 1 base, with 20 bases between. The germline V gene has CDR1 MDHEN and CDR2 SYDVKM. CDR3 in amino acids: CASLKGGGLGNTEAFF. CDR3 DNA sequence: TGTGCCAGCTTAAAAGGCGGGGGTCTCGGGAACACTGAAGCTTTCTTT.

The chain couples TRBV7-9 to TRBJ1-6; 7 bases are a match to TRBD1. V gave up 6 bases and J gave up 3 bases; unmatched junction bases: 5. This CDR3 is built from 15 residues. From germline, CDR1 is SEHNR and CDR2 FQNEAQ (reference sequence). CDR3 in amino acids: CASSYQGDYNSPLHF. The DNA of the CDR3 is TGTGCCAGCAGTTACCAGGGGGACTATAATTCACCCCTCCACTTT.

CDR3 in amino acids: CASSLVVQETQYF. CDR3 in DNA: TGTGCCAGCAGCTTAGTAGTACAAGAGACCCAGTACTTC. The J gene is TRBJ2-5, the V gene TRBV11-2; no clear D. The germline gives CDR1 SGHAT, CDR2 FQNNGV. With 1 base removed from V and 2 bases from J, the gap between germline ends came to 5 bases. The CDR3 extends over 13 amino acids. The entire variable domain, with the rest obtained from reference TRBV11-2 and TRBJ2-5, is as follows: EAGVAQSPRYKIIEKRQSVAFWCNPISGHATLYWYQQILGQGPKLLIQFQNNGVVDDSQLPKDRFSAERLKGVDSTLKIQPAKLEDSAVYLCASSLVVQETQYFGPGTRLLVL.

CDR3 sequence (DNA): TGTGCTAGTGGTTTGGTAGGGAGACCAGATACGCAGTATTTT. The encoded protein is CASGLVGRPDTQYF. The chain recombines TRBV12-5 with TRBJ2-3; D perhaps matches TRBD2 (5 bases). This CDR3 has 14 amino acids. Germline CDR1 LGHNT, CDR2 FRNRAP. Deletions cut 0 bases from V and 4 bases from J, with 8 bases between.

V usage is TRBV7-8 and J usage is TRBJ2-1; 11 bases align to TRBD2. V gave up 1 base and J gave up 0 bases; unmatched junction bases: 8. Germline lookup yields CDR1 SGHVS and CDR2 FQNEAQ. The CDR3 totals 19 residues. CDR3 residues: CASSLDASGRPSSYNEQFF. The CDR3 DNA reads TGTGCCAGCAGCTTAGACGCTAGCGGGAGGCCTAGCTCCTACAATGAGCAGTTCTTC.

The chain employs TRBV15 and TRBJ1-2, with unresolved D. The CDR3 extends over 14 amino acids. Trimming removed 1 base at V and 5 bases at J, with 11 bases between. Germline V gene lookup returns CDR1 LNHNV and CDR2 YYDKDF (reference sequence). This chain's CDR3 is CATSRGPSTYGYTF. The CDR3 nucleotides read TGTGCCACCAGCAGAGGGCCGTCGACATATGGCTACACCTTC.

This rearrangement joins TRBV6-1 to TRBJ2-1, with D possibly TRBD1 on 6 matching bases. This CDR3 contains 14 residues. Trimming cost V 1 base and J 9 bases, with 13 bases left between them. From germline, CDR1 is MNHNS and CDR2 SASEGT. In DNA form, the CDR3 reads TGTGCCAGCAGTGAAGGACACGGCAGGGGTGAGCAGTTCTTC. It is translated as CASSEGHGRGEQFF.